Sequencing of this TCR beta chain was carried out in a study of technical replicates of blood from a handful of donors. Germline lookup yields CDR1 MNHEY and CDR2 SVGAGI. The CDR3 runs 15 residues. V lost 0 bases, J lost 7 bases, and 4 bases stayed unmatched. This table comes from immunoSEQ multiplex PCR, and its TCRdb copy is limited to in-frame clones, with some not included. The data show roughly 72,000 clones, around 90% seen once. This chain connects TRBV6-5 to TRBJ1-5; 9 nucleotides align to TRBD1. Material: T cells isolated from PBMCs. The sequence derives from a human donor in good health. The CDR3 coding sequence is TGTGCCAGCAGTTACTCCGGGACAGGGAGCCAGCCCCAGCATTTT. Translated, it gives CASSYSGTGSQPQHF.